The entry that follows covers one T cell receptor (beta chain) sequence. Vbeta (60) and Jbeta (13) primers were used in the PCR. The data were produced by immunoSEQ multiplex PCR, yet TCRdb's version contains in-frame clones alone and is incomplete. The sample yields roughly 130,000 clones, roughly 84% seen once. The sample belongs to a study of cytomegalovirus exposure and HLA in healthy donors. Study at large: The early release's HLA-typed donors yielded 78 million or so unique TCRs.

CDR3 length equals 14 residues. Trimming pared 1 base from V and 3 bases from J, leaving 9 bases between. Germline assignment: CDR1 KGHSH and CDR2 LQKENI. The chain recombines TRBV18 with TRBJ2-5; no definite D call. Sequencing was carried out using PBMCs. The TCR was taken from a middle-aged man in good health and CMV-seronegative. This CDR3 reads CASSPQSTEETQYF. The CDR3 DNA is TGTGCCAGCTCACCACAAAGCACAGAAGAGACCCAGTACTTC. Variable domain in full (rest from reference TRBV18 and TRBJ2-5): NAGVMQNPRHLVRRRGQEARLRCSPMKGHSHVYWYRQLPEEGLKFMVYLQKENIIDESGMPKERFSAEFPKEGPSILRIQQVVRGDSAAYFCASSPQSTEETQYFGPGTRLLVL.